This TCR beta chain was recovered during a study of OX40 agonist ivuxolimab in advanced cancers. Sequencing was performed with immunoSEQ multiplex PCR; in TCRdb, only in-frame clones are kept and a portion is missing. The data hold about 64,000 clones, with 85% observed a single time. The clonotype originates from an adult with an advanced solid tumor such as melanoma, head and neck, liver or kidney cancer. Sequencing used CD4+ or CD8+ T cells sorted from blood, obtained in a trial of the OX40 agonist ivuxolimab.

The CDR3 loop is CASSLLMGVGDTQYF. As DNA, the CDR3 is TGTGCCAGCAGCTTATTAATGGGGGTAGGAGATACGCAGTATTTT. The J gene is TRBJ2-3, the V gene TRBV7-8; the D gene could be TRBD1 or TRBD2 (5 bases each). Looked up from germline, CDR1 is SGHVS and CDR2 is FQNEAQ. V lost 2 bases and J 5 bases, leaving 14 bases between the germline ends. This CDR3 is built from 15 residues.